The TCR beta chain described here comes from a study of T cell responses to AZD1222 COVID-19 vaccine. Assay used: immunoSEQ multiplex PCR; TCRdb lists only in-frame clones, some missing. This table has 140,000 to 150,000 clones, approximately 91% appearing once. As concerns this clone: The antigen is not known.

Study-level points and caveats: White British ancestry dominated among donors, who included more females, and clonal diversity was possibly underestimated. Targeting of unmutated variant regions was reportedly seen in nearly half of spike-specific TCRs.

Germline V gene data show CDR1 as SGHRS and CDR2 as YFSETQ. Deletions cut 3 bases from V and 8 bases from J, with 14 bases between. The length of the CDR3 is 13 residues. This receptor was obtained from an adult who received the AZD1222 COVID-19 vaccine. The source material was peripheral blood, sampled 28 days after the second AZD1222 dose. The J gene is TRBJ1-2, the V gene TRBV5-1, with D perhaps TRBD1 (5 bases). DNA of the CDR3: TGCGCCAGCAGCTACCGGGACCCTGAGGGCTACACCTTC. It codes for CASSYRDPEGYTF.